The sequence of this TCR beta chain was determined in a study of regulatory T cells in long-lasting Graves disease. For the study at large: Graves' cases, newly diagnosed, had used antithyroid drugs under 3 months.

Germline CDR1 reads LGHDT; CDR2 reads YNNKEL (reference sequence). Trimming took off 5 bases at V and 3 bases at J, with 17 bases between the two ends. CDR3 length: 15 amino acids. Time point defined: newly diagnosed GD, antithyroid drugs for less than 3 months. RNA from PBMCs was the source of the TCR library. The collection involved drawing around 8.5 milliliters of peripheral blood into EDTA tubes. Both iRepertoire HTBI primers and Arm-PCR of CDR3 regions were used to build the TCR beta libraries. Each CDR3 protein is one row after TCRdb ran MiXCR on the multiplex PCR reads. Of fewer than 650,000 distinct CDR3 sequences listed, approximately 15% are singletons. These data were also filed under a second study, of T cells in Graves' hyperthyroidism and ophthalmopathy.

V usage is TRBV3-1 and J usage is TRBJ2-7; D may be TRBD1 (6 bases). This specimen consisted of peripheral blood mononuclear cells (PBMCs), obtained at new diagnosis, from a patient treated with antithyroid drugs. This receptor was identified in a woman aged 30 to 39 with Graves disease. The chain's CDR3 is CASSTPRGQGYEQYF. As DNA, the CDR3 is TGTGCCAGCAGCACTCCCAGGGGCCAGGGCTACGAGCAGTACTTC.